This T cell receptor beta chain stems from a study of T cell responses to AZD1222 COVID-19 vaccine. Data came from immunoSEQ multiplex PCR; TCRdb stores just in-frame clones and leaves some out. Seen here are 120,000 or so clones, about nine tenths observed once, and the top ten hold around 7.7%. The CDR3 runs to 14 residues. Looked up from germline, CDR1 is SNHLY and CDR2 is FYNNEI. The V gene lost 6 bases and the J gene lost 0 bases, with 9 bases spanning the gap. Sequenced material: peripheral blood, taken on day 0 of AZD1222 vaccination. The rearrangement uses TRBV2 and TRBJ1-5, with D unclear. The source of this sequence is an adult in good health. CDR3 in DNA: TGTGCCAGCAGGTCCGGAATTAGCAATCAGCCCCAGCATTTT. It encodes CASRSGISNQPQHF.